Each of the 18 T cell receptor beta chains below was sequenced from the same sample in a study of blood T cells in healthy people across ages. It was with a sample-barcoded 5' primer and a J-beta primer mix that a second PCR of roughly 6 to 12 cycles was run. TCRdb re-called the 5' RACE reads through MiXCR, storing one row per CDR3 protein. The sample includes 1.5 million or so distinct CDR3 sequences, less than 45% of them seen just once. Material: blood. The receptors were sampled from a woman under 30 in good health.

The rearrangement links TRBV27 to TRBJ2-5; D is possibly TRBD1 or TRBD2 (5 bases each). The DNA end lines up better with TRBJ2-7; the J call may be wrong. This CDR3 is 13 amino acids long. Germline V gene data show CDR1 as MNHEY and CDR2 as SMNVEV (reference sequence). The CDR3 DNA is TGTGCCAGCAGTGAGGGGAACGAGTACGAGCAGTACTTC. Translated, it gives CASSEGNEYEQYF.

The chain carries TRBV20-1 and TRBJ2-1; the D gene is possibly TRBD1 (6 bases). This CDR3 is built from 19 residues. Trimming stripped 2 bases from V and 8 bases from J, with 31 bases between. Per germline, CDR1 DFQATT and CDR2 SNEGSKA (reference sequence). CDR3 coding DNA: TGCAGTGCTAGATCCCAGGGTGGGGCAGCGACACAGGGACGATATGAGCAGTTCTTC. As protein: CSARSQGGAATQGRYEQFF.

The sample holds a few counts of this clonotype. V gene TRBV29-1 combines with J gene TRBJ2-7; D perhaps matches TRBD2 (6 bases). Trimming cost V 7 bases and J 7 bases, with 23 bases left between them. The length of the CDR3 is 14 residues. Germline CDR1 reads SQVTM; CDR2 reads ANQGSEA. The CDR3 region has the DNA TGCAGCGGCCGGAGGGAACCCTCCTACAATGAGCAGTACTTC. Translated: CSGRREPSYNEQYF.

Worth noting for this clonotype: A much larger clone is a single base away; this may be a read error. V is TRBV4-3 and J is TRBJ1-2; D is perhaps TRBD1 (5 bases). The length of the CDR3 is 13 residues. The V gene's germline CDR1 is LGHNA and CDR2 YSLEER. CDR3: CASSQGVASGCTF. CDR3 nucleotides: TGCGCCAGCAGCCAGGGGGTTGCGAGTGGCTGCACCTTC.

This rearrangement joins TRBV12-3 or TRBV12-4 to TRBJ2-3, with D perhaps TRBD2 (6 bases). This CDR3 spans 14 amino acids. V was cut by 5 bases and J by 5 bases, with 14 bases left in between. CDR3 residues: CASSVWQGGDTQYF. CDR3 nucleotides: TGTGCCAGCAGTGTCTGGCAGGGAGGAGATACGCAGTATTTT.

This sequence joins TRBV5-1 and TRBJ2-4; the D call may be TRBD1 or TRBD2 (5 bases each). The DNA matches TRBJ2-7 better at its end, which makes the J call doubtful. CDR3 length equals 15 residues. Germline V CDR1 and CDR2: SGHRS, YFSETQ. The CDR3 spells CASSSYGAQSGEQYF. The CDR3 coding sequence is TGCGCCAGCAGCAGTTACGGGGCCCAATCCGGCGAGCAGTACTTC.

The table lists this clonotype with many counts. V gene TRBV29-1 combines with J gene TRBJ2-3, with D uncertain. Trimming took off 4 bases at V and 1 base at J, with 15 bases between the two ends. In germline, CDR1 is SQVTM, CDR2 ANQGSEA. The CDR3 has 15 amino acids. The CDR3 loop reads CSVGTAASGTDTQYF. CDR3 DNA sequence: TGCAGCGTTGGGACCGCCGCTTCGGGCACAGATACGCAGTATTTT.

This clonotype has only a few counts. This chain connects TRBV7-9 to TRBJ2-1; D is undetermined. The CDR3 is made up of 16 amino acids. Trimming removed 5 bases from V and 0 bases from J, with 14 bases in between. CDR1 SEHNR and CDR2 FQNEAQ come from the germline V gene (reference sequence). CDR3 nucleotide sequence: TGTGCCAGCAGCCCGAATACCGGAATCTCCTACAATGAGCAGTTCTTC. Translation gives CASSPNTGISYNEQFF.

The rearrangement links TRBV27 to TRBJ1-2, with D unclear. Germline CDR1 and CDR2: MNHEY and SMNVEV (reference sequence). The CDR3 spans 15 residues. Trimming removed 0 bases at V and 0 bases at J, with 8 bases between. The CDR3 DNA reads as TGTGCCAGCAGTTTATCGAGCGAACCTAACTATGGCTACACCTTC. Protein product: CASSLSSEPNYGYTF.

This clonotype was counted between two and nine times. The CDR3 loop is CASSFRRSSTDTQYF. The CDR3 DNA sequence: TGTGCCAGCAGTTTCCGCAGGTCTAGCACAGATACGCAGTATTTT. V usage is TRBV12-3 or TRBV12-4 and J usage is TRBJ2-3; the D is unclear. The ends were cut back, 3 bases at V and 0 bases at J, with 10 bases in the middle. The CDR3 spans 15 residues.

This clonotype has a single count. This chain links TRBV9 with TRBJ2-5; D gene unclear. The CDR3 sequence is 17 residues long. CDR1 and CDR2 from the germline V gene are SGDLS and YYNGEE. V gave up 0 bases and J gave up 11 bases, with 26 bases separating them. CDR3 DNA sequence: TGTGCCAGCAGCGTAGGGTGGATGGGGTCCATCTCAATGACGCAGTACTTC. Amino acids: CASSVGWMGSISMTQYF.

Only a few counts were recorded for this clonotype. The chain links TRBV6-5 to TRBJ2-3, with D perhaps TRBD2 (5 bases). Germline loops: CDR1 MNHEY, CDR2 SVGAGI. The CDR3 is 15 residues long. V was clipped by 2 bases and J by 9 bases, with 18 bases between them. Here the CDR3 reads CASSYSTRERATQYF. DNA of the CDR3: TGTGCCAGCAGTTACAGTACCCGGGAACGAGCGACGCAGTATTTT.

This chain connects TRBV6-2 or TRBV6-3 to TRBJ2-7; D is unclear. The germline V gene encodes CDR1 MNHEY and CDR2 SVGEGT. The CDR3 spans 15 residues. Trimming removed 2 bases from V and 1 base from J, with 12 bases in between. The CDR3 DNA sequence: TGTGCCAGCAGTTACCGCTTGCAGGTATCCTACGAGCAGTACTTC. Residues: CASSYRLQVSYEQYF.

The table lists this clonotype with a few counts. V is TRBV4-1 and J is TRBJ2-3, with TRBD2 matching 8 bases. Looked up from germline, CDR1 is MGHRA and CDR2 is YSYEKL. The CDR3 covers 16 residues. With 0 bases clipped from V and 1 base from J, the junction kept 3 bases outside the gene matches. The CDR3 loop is CASSQEQAGGTDTQYF. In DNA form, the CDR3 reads TGCGCCAGCAGCCAAGAGCAAGCGGGGGGCACAGATACGCAGTATTTT.

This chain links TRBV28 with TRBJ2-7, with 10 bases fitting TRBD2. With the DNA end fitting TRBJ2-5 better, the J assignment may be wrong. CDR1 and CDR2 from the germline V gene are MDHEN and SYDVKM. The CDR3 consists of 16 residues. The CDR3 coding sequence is TGTGCCAGCAGTTTATCAGCCCTAGCGGGAGTACAGACCCAGTACTTC. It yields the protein CASSLSALAGVQTQYF.

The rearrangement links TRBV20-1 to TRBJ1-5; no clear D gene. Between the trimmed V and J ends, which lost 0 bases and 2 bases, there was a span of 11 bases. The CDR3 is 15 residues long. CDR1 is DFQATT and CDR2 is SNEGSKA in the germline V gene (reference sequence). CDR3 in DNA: TGCAGTGCTAGAGATCGGGATTTTGGCAATCAGCCCCAGCATTTT. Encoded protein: CSARDRDFGNQPQHF.

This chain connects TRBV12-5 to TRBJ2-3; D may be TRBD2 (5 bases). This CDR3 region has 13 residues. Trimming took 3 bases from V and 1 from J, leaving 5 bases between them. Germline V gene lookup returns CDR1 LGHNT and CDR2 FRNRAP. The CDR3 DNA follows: TGTGCTAGTGGTTTTAGCGGCACAGATACGCAGTATTTT. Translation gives CASGFSGTDTQYF.

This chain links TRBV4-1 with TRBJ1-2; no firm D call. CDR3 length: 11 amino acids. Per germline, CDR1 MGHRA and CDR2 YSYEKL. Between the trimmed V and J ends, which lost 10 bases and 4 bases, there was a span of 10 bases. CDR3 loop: CAIRYSYGYTF. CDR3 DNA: TGCGCCATCAGGTACAGCTATGGCTACACCTTC.